This TCR beta chain is drawn from a study of CD8 T cells in ankylosing spondylitis. V was clipped by 4 bases and J by 0 bases; unmatched bases: 11. Germline CDR1 LGHDT, CDR2 YNNKEL (reference sequence). The CDR3 spans 18 residues. Quantitative 5'-RACE with molecular barcodes generated TCR beta libraries. TCRdb called the 5' RACE reads again in MiXCR, with one record for every CDR3 protein. The sample has about 89,000 distinct CDR3 sequences, around 25% seen once. This chain joins TRBV3-1 and TRBJ2-3; 9 nucleotides agree with TRBD2. The sample was blood, either unsorted or a sorted T cell fraction (not recorded which). The sequence was obtained from a male donor with ankylosing spondylitis or in good health (not recorded which). CDR3 sequence reads: CASSPRFLAGISTDTQYF. The CDR3 coding sequence is TGTGCCAGCAGCCCCCGCTTCCTAGCGGGGATAAGCACAGATACGCAGTATTTT.